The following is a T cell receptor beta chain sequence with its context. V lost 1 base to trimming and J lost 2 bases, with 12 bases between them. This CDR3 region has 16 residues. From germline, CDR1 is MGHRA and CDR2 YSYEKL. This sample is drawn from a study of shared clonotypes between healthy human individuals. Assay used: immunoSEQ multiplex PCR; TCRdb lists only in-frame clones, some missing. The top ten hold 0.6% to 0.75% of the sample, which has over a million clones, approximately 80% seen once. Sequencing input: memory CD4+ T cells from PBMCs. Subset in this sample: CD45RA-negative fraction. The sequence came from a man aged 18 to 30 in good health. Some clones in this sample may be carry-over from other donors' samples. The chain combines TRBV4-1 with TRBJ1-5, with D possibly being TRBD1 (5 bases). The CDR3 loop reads CASSQVVRVGNQPQHF. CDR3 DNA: TGCGCCAGCAGCCAAGTTGTCAGGGTGGGCAATCAGCCCCAGCATTTT.